The present TCR beta chain was sequenced within a study of CD8+ T cells in alopecia areata. Findings of the study overall: Higher clonality and more expanded CD8+ clones appeared in lesional than normal scalp. There were also resident alphabeta T cells of normal skin sequenced in scalp samples.

The authors extracted RNA and reverse transcribed it into cDNA as the sequencing template. Libraries were prepared by immunoSEQ multiplex PCR; TCRdb keeps only in-frame clonotypes and omits some of them. The data hold 110,000 or so clones, with 50% to 75% observed a single time. Described treatment: oral pan-JAK inhibitor, 5-10 mg twice daily. As concerns this clone: Its specificity is unknown.

Trimming removed 0 bases at V and 2 bases at J, with 8 bases between. CDR1 SGHRS and CDR2 YFSETQ come from the germline V gene. The CDR3 spans 14 residues. This clonotype was obtained from a human donor with alopecia areata. The chain carries TRBV5-1 and TRBJ1-2; D remains ambiguous. The specimen was CD8+ T cells sorted from blood, collected at week 4, from a patient treated with tofacitinib. The CDR3: CASSLAKGNYGYTF. The CDR3 coding sequence is TGCGCCAGCAGCTTGGCCAAAGGGAACTATGGCTACACCTTC.